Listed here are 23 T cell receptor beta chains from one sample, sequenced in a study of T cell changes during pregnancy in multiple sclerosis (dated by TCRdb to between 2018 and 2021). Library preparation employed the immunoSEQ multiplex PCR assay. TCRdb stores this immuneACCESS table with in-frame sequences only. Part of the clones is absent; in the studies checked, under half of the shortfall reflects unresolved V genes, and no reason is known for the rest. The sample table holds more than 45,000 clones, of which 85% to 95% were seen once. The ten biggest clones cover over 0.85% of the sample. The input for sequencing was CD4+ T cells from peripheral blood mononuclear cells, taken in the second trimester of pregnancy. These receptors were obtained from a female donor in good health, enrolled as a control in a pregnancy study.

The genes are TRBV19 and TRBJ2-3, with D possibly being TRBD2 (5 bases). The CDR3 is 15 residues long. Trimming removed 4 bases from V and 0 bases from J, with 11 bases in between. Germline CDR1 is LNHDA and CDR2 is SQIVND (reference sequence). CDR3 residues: CASSNRTYSTDTQYF. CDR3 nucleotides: TGTGCCAGTAGTAATCGGACTTATAGCACAGATACGCAGTATTTT.

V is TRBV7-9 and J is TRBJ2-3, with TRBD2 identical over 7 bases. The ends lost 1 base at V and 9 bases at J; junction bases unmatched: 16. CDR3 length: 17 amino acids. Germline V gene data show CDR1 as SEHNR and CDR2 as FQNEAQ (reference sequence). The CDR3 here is CASSLDRLASGRDTQYF. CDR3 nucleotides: TGTGCCAGCAGCTTAGATCGTCTGGCTAGCGGACGGGACACGCAGTATTTT.

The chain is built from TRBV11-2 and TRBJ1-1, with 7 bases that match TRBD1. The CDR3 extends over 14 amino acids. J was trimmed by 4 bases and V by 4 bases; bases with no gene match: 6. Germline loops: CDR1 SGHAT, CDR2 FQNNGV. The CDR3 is CASSSQGELTEAFF. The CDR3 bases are TGTGCCAGCAGCTCCCAGGGGGAACTCACTGAAGCTTTCTTT.

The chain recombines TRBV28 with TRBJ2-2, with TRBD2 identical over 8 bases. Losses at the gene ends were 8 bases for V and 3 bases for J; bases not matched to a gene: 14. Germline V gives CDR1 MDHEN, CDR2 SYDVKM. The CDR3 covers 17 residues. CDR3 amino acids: CASGSLMVAGHTGELFF. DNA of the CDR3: TGTGCCAGCGGGAGCCTAATGGTAGCGGGACACACCGGGGAGCTGTTTTTT. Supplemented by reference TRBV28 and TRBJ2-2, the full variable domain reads DVKVTQSSRYLVKRTGEKVFLECVQDMDHENMFWYRQDPGLGLRLIYFSYDVKMKEKGDIPEGYSVSREKKERFSLILESASTNQTSMYLCASGSLMVAGHTGELFFGEGSRLTVL.

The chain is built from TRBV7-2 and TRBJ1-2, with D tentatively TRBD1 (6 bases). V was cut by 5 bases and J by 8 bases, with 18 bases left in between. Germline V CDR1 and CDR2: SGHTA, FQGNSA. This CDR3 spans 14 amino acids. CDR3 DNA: TGTGCCAGCAGCCTCCAAGTACAGGGACGGGGCTACACCTTC. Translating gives CASSLQVQGRGYTF.

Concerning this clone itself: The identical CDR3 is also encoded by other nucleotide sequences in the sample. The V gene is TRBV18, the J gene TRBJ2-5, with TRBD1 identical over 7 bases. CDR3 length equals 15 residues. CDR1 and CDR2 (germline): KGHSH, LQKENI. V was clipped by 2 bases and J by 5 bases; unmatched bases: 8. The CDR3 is CASSPRQGDKETQYF. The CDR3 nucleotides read TGTGCCAGCTCACCAAGACAGGGCGACAAGGAGACCCAGTACTTC.

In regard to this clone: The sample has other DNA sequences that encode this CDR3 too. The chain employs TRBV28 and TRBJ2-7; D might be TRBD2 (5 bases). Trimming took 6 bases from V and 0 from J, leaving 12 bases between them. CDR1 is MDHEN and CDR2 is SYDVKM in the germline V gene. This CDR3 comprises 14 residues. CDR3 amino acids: CASRAGGSSYEQYF. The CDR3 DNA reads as TGTGCCAGCAGGGCCGGCGGGTCCTCCTACGAGCAGTACTTC.

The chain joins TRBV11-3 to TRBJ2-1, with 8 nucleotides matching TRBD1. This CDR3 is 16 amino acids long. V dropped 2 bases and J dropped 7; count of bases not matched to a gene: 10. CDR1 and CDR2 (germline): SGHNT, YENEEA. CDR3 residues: CASSLKGQGAGNEQFF. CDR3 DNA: TGTGCCAGCAGCTTAAAGGGCCAGGGGGCTGGAAATGAGCAGTTCTTC.

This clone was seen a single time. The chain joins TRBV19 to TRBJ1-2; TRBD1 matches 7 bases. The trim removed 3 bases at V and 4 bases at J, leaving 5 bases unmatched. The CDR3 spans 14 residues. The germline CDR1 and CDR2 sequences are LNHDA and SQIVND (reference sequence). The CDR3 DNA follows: TGTGCCAGTAGTATGGCGGACAGGAGCTATGGCTACACCTTC. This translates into CASSMADRSYGYTF. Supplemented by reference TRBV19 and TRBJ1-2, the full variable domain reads DGGITQSPKYLFRKEGQNVTLSCEQNLNHDAMYWYRQDPGQGLRLIYYSQIVNDFQKGDIAEGYSVSREKKESFPLTVTSAQKNPTAFYLCASSMADRSYGYTFGSGTRLTVV.

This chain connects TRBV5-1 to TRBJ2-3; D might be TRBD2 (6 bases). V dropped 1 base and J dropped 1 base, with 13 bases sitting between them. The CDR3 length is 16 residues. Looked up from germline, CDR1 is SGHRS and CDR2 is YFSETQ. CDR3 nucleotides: TGCGCCAGCAGCTTGATGGGGGGTGTGGGCACAGATACGCAGTATTTT. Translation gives CASSLMGGVGTDTQYF.

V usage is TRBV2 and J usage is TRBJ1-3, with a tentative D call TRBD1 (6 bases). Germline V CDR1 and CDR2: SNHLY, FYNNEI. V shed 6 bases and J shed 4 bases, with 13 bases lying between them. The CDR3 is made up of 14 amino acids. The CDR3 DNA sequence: TGTGCCAGCAGATCGACAGGTACAGGAAACACCATATATTTT. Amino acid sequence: CASRSTGTGNTIYF.

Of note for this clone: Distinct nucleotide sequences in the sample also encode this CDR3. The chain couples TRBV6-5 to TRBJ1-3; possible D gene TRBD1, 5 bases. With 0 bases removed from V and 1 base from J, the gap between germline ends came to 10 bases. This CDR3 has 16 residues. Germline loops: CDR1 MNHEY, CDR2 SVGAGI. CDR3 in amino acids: CASSYSGGRSGNTIYF. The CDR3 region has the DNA TGTGCCAGCAGTTACTCGGGGGGTCGTTCTGGAAACACCATATATTTT.

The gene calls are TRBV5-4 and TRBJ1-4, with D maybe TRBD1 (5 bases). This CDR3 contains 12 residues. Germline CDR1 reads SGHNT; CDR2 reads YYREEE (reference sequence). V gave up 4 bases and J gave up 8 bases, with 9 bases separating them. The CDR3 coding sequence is TGTGCCAGCAGCCGCAGGGAAGAAAAACTGTTTTTT. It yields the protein CASSRREEKLFF.

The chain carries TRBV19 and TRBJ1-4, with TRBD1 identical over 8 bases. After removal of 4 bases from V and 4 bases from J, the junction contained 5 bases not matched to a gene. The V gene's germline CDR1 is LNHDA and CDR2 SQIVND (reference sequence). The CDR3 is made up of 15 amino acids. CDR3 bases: TGTGCCAGTAGTACAGGGGGCGCCCATAATGAAAAACTGTTTTTT. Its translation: CASSTGGAHNEKLFF.

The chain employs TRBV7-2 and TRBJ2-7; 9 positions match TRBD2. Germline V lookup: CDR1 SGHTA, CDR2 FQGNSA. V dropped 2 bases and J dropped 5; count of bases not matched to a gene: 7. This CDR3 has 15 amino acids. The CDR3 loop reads CASSLLGLAGNEQYF. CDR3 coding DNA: TGTGCCAGCAGCTTATTGGGCCTAGCGGGAAACGAGCAGTACTTC.

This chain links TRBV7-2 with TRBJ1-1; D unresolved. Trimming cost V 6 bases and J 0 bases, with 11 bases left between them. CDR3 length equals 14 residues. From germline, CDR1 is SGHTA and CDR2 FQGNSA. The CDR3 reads CASSPQSMNTEAFF. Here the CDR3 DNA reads TGTGCCAGCAGTCCACAGTCAATGAACACTGAAGCTTTCTTT.

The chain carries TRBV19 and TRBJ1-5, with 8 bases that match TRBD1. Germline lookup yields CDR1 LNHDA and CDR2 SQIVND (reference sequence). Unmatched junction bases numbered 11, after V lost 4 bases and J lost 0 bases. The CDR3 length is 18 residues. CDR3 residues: CASSNLRGQGYSNQPQHF. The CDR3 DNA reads TGTGCCAGTAGTAATCTCCGAGGACAGGGATATAGCAATCAGCCCCAGCATTTT.

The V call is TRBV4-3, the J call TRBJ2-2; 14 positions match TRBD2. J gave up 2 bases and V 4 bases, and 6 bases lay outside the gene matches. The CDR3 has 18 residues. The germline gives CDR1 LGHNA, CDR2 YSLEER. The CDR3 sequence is CASSPGGTSGSNTGELFF. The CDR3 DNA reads TGCGCCAGCAGCCCTGGCGGGACTAGCGGGAGTAACACCGGGGAGCTGTTTTTT.

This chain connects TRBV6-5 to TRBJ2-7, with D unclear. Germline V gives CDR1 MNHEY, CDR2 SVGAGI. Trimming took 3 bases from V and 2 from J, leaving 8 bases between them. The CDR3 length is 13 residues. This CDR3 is CASSYDWAYEQYF. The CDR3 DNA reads TGTGCCAGCAGTTATGACTGGGCCTACGAGCAGTACTTC.

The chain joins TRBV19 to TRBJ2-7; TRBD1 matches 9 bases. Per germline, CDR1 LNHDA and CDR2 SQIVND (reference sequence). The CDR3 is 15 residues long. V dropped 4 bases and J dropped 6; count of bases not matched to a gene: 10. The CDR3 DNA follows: TGTGCCAGTAGTAGGACAGGGAAGACAGGGGGCGAGCAGTACTTC. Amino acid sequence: CASSRTGKTGGEQYF.

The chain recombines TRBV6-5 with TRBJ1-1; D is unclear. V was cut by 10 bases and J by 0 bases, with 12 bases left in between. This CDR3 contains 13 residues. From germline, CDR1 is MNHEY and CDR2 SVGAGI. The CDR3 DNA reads TGTGCCACCTCTAGCCGGATGAACACTGAAGCTTTCTTT. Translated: CATSSRMNTEAFF.

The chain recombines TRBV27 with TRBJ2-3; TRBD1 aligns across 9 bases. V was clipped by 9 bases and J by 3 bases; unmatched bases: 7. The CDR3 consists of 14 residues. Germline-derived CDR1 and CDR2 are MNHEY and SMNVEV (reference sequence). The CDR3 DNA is TGTGCCAGATCCGGGACAGGGAGGACAGATACGCAGTATTTT. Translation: CARSGTGRTDTQYF.

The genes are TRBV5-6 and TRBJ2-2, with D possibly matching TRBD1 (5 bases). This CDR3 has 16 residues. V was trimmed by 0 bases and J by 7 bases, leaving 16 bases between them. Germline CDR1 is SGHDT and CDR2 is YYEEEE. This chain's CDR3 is CASSLGHRRQHGELFF. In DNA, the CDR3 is TGTGCCAGCAGCTTGGGGCACAGGAGACAGCACGGGGAGCTGTTTTTT.